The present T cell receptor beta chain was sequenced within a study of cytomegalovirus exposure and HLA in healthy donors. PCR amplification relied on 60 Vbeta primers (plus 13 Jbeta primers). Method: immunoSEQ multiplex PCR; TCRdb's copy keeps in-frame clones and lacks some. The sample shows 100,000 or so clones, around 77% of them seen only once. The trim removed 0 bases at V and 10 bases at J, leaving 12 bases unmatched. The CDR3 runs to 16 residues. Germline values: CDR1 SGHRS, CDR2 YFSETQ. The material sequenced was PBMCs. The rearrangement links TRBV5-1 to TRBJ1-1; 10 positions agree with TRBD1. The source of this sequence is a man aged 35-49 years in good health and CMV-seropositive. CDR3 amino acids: CASSLGHRQGARGAFF. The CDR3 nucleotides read TGCGCCAGCAGCTTGGGTCACAGACAGGGGGCTAGGGGAGCTTTCTTT.